This TCR beta chain was retrieved from a study of T cells after yellow fever vaccination. Unmatched junction bases numbered 3, after V lost 2 bases and J lost 1 base. Per the germline V gene, CDR1 is SGHRS and CDR2 is YFSETQ. The CDR3 contains 15 residues. This clonotype was counted ten times or more. MiXCR, run by TCRdb on the 5' RACE reads, gives a single entry per CDR3 protein. The sample lists 150,000 or so distinct CDR3 sequences, 5% to 8% occurring once. Specimen: CD4+ T cells sorted from PBMCs, collected 10 days after the yellow fever booster vaccination. This sequence joins TRBV5-1 and TRBJ2-3; 8 nucleotides agree with TRBD2. The receptor was isolated from a man aged 25 to 45 who received the YFV17D yellow fever vaccine. The CDR3 is CASSLPTSGTDTQYF. The CDR3 region has the DNA TGCGCCAGCAGCTTACCGACTAGCGGCACAGATACGCAGTATTTT.